Following are 9 T cell receptor beta chains from one sample sequenced in a study of T cells in Graves' hyperthyroidism and ophthalmopathy. Amplified TCR beta CDR3 regions came from RNA transcripts. A first-round RT-PCR of the TCR CDR3 used the HTBI primer set. TCRdb re-called the multiplex PCR reads through MiXCR, storing one row per CDR3 protein. The sample carries over 650,000 distinct CDR3 sequences, 45% recorded once. The sample consisted of peripheral blood or thyroid tissue (not recorded which). The receptors shown here come from an adult man with Graves' disease, either hyperthyroidism or ophthalmopathy (not recorded which).

As concerns this clonotype: Germline is not matched at one junction end, which may reflect a read error. The V call is TRBV19, the J call TRBJ1-2; D gene ambiguous. This CDR3 has 12 residues. CDR1 and CDR2 from the germline V gene are LNHDA and SQIVND (reference sequence). CDR3 DNA: TGTGCCAGTAGTCCCGGCTCGACCCGGCGAGACTTC. This encodes CASSPGSTRRDF.

The table lists this clonotype with a few counts. At one boundary the junction diverges from the germline segment, which might be a read error. The chain couples TRBV10-3 to TRBJ2-7, with D perhaps matching TRBD2 (5 bases). The CDR3 spans 14 residues. From germline, CDR1 is ENHRY and CDR2 SYGVKD. This CDR3 reads CASSYSPGTYEQYF. The CDR3 bases are TGTGCCAGCAGTTACTCGCCGGGGACCTACGAGCAGTACTTC.

The rearrangement links TRBV7-9 to TRBJ1-2, with a weak D call TRBD1 (6 bases). The CDR3 extends over 15 amino acids. Germline CDR1 SEHNR, CDR2 FQNEAQ (reference sequence). V lost 2 bases and J 1 base, leaving 11 bases between the germline ends. The CDR3 loop reads CASSLTGLSNYGYTF. The DNA of the CDR3 is TGTGCCAGCAGCTTAACAGGGTTGAGTAACTATGGCTACACCTTC.

There are many counts of this clonotype. The rearrangement uses TRBV29-1 and TRBJ1-4, with a weak D call TRBD1 (5 bases). Per germline, CDR1 SQVTM and CDR2 ANQGSEA. The V gene lost 5 bases and the J gene lost 5 bases, with 12 bases spanning the gap. The CDR3 runs 13 residues. CDR3 protein: CSVYGGGNEKLFF. The CDR3 coding sequence is TGCAGCGTTTACGGGGGAGGGAATGAAAAACTGTTTTTT.

The table lists this clonotype with a few counts. The chain links TRBV12-3 or TRBV12-4 to TRBJ2-7; tentative D call: TRBD1 (5 bases). Trimming left V 5 bases short and J 5 bases short, with 13 bases between. The CDR3 has 13 amino acids. The CDR3 DNA follows: TGTGCCAGCAGTCGAACAGGAACCCACGAGCAGTACTTC. Protein: CASSRTGTHEQYF.

This clonotype was observed a few times. V and J are TRBV9 and TRBJ1-1; D remains unclear. Trimming took off 0 bases at V and 5 bases at J, with 8 bases between the two ends. Germline loops: CDR1 SGDLS, CDR2 YYNGEE. The CDR3 runs 13 residues. In nucleotides, the CDR3 is TGTGCCAGCAGCGTAGATGGGAAAACTGAAGCTTTCTTT. Its translation: CASSVDGKTEAFF. The whole variable domain, filled in from reference TRBV9 and TRBJ1-1, reads DSGVTQTPKHLITATGQRVTLRCSPRSGDLSVYWYQQSLDQGLQFLIQYYNGEERAKGNILERFSAQQFPDLHSELNLSSLELGDSALYFCASSVDGKTEAFFGQGTRLTVV.

This clonotype was observed a single time. The J gene is TRBJ1-2, the V gene TRBV10-3, with unresolved D. Deletions cut 5 bases from V and 4 bases from J, with 14 bases between. Germline CDR1 ENHRY, CDR2 SYGVKD. The CDR3 spans 14 residues. Here the CDR3 reads CAISSGDGTYGYTF. The CDR3 nucleotides are TGTGCCATCAGTTCCGGGGATGGTACCTATGGCTACACCTTC.

Remarks on this clonotype: A much larger clone is a single base away; this may be a read error. This chain joins TRBV29-1 and TRBJ1-5; D perhaps matches TRBD1 (5 bases). This CDR3 comprises 13 residues. Trimming cost V 2 bases and J 7 bases, with 12 bases left between them. Germline assignment: CDR1 SQVTM and CDR2 ANQGSEA. The CDR3 nucleotides are TGCAGCGTTGAACAGGGTATAGGCCAGCCCCAGCATTTT. This translates into CSVEQGIGQPQHF.

This clonotype was recorded at least ten times. The chain links TRBV5-1 to TRBJ1-2; D call uncertain. The CDR3 sequence is 15 residues long. V was clipped by 0 bases and J by 0 bases, with 9 bases between them. Germline CDR1 SGHRS, CDR2 YFSETQ. For the CDR3, the DNA is TGCGCCAGCAGCTTGGATGGGCAAGCTAACTATGGCTACACCTTC. Translating gives CASSLDGQANYGYTF.